The entry below describes one T cell receptor beta chain. The data are from a study of blood T cell repertoires in COVID-19. As for the study in general: Specimens from acute and convalescent COVID-19 originated in the United States, Italy and Spain.

Trimming pared 1 base from V and 6 bases from J, leaving 24 bases between. There are 18 residues in the CDR3. Germline-derived CDR1 and CDR2 are LGHDT and YNNKEL (reference sequence). Here immunoSEQ multiplex PCR was the method, and the copy in TCRdb shows in-frame clones only, minus some. The table shows tens of thousands of clones, with around four fifths occurring only once. V gene TRBV3-1 (or the pseudogene TRBV3-2) combines with J gene TRBJ1-2; D possibly corresponds to TRBD1 (5 bases). Specimen: peripheral blood. The receptor's source is an elderly woman with acute or convalescent COVID-19. The CDR3 sequence: CASSQVGLPGYRSNGYTF. The DNA of the CDR3 is TGTGCCAGCAGCCAAGTTGGGCTCCCCGGGTACAGGTCGAATGGCTACACCTTC.